Below, one TCR beta chain is given with its context. What it binds is not known. Produced via immunoSEQ multiplex PCR; TCRdb's table is partial and in-frame only. The table has 20,000 or so clones, roughly 80% seen once. The data belong to a study of CD4+ T cells in melanoma. This CDR3 spans 14 amino acids. The V and J ends lost 7 bases and 8 bases, in that order; junction bases with no gene match: 12. The germline gives CDR1 SGHDT, CDR2 YYEEEE. General study points: Neoantigen-specific CD4+ T cells in melanoma reportedly had diverse differentiation states. A reported correlation linked neoantigen-specific CD4+ T cells to CD8+, macrophage and B cell function.

The sequence was obtained from a human donor with melanoma. This chain joins TRBV5-6 and TRBJ1-2, with TRBD1 identical over 9 bases. Material for sequencing was cells from a culture (not recorded whether cultured in vitro). Here the CDR3 DNA reads TGTGCCAGCTCCGGGACAGGGATCGAGCGGGGCTACACCTTC. This translates into CASSGTGIERGYTF.